The T cell receptor beta chain under discussion was sequenced for a study of regulatory T cells in long-lasting Graves disease. Time point meaning: newly diagnosed GD, antithyroid drugs for less than 3 months. From PBMCs, RNA was extracted and then used to make the TCR library. The sample holds many counts of this clonotype. CDR3-region Arm-PCR and iRepertoire HTBI primers produced the TCR beta libraries. Authors' data handling: Taken together, the samples had 60 to 80 TRBV and some 15 TRBJ segments identified. TCRdb passed the multiplex PCR reads through MiXCR, listing each CDR3 protein once. TCRdb's processing, not the study's, gives the V and J calls here. Found here are about 450,000 distinct CDR3 sequences, approximately 15% of them singletons; the top ten hold more than 15%. Germline V CDR1 and CDR2: MNHEY, SVGAGI. The CDR3 loop spans 16 amino acids. The V gene end was trimmed by 2 bases and the J gene end by 0 bases; junction bases not matched to a gene: 1.

The same data also went into a second study, on T cells in Graves' hyperthyroidism and ophthalmopathy.

The chain has TRBV6-5 and TRBJ2-1; the match to TRBD2 covers 10 bases. The sample here was peripheral blood mononuclear cells (PBMCs), taken at new diagnosis, from a patient treated with antithyroid drugs. This clonotype was obtained from a woman in her fifties or sixties with Graves disease. The CDR3 nucleotides read TGTGCCAGCAGTTACGCTAGCGGGAGCTCCTACAATGAGCAGTTCTTC. This gives the protein CASSYASGSSYNEQFF.